This TCR beta chain was sequenced during a study of type 1 and type 2 diabetes patients. Broader study findings: V and J gene usage correlated at about 0.97 between type 2 diabetes and control samples. Groups were not age- or gender-matched, which may bias interpretation. Some T1D-only expanded clones might appear in more T2D or control samples.

The germline CDR1 and CDR2 sequences are DFQATT and SNEGSKA (reference sequence). The CDR3 is 13 residues long. V lost 3 bases to trimming and J lost 6 bases, with 12 bases between them. Amplification started from genomic DNA. Multiplex PCR with 30 forward and 13 reverse primers amplified the TCR beta CDR3. TCRdb processed the multiplex PCR reads anew with MiXCR; each CDR3 protein has one entry. The sample contains about 250,000 distinct CDR3 sequences, around 47% of which appear only once. This clonotype came up a few times. Its antigen is as yet unknown. Sample: peripheral blood mononuclear cells (PBMCs). This sequence originates from a young man with type 2 diabetes. The chain uses TRBV20-1 and TRBJ2-1; tentatively, D is TRBD2 (6 bases). CDR3: CSARSASANEQFF. The CDR3 DNA sequence: TGCAGTGCTAGGTCGGCTAGCGCCAATGAGCAGTTCTTC.